Many counts were recorded for the clone carrying this T cell receptor beta chain. Its specificity is unknown. The read terminates 3 residues ahead of where the CDR3 ends, so the germline J gene completes it. V lost 3 bases and J lost 2; bases outside the gene matches: 2. The CDR3 sequence is 13 residues long. Germline V CDR1 and CDR2: DFQATT, SNEGSKA (reference sequence). These data are taken from a study of T cell clonality in common variable immunodeficiency. Study-wide points: Common variable immunodeficiency TCR beta sequences reportedly had fewer deletions and N-nucleotide insertions.

Blood samples were heparinized, about 5 to 9 ml per donor. Sequencing input was equivalent genomic DNA from CVID and controls. Profiling relied on immunoSEQ multiplex PCR, and the TCRdb table lists in-frame clones only, not all of them. Altogether 15,000 to 20,000 clones were found in the sample, and no singletons occur. The origin of this receptor is a human donor with common variable immunodeficiency. The sequenced sample consisted of peripheral blood mononuclear cells. The rearrangement joins TRBV20-1 to TRBJ1-2; TRBD1 matches 8 bases. The covered CDR3 bases are TGCAGTGCTAGCGCAGGGGGCAACTATGGC. Translation gives CSASAGGNYG. The full-length CDR3 reads as CSASAGGNYGYTF.